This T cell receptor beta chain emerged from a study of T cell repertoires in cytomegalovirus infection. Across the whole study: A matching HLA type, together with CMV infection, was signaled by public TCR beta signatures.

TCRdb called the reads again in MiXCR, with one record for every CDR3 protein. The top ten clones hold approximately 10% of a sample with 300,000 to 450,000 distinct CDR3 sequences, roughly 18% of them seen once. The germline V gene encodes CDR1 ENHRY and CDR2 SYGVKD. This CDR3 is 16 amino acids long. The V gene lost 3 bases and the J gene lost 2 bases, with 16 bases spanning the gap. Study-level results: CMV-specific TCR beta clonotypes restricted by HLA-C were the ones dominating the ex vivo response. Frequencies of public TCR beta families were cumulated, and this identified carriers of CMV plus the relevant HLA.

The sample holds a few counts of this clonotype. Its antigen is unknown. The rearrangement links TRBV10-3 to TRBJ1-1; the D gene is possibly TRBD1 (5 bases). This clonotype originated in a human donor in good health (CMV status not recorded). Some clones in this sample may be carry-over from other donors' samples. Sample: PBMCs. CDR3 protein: CAISDLTRVINTEAFF. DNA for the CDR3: TGTGCCATCAGTGACCTGACCAGGGTGATAAACACTGAAGCTTTCTTT.